Listed below are T cell receptor beta chains from one sample, sequenced in a study of radiotherapy plus CTLA-4 blockade in lung cancer. The protocol was immunoSEQ multiplex PCR, while the TCRdb copy is restricted to in-frame clones and leaves out a portion. The data show just under 60,000 clones, roughly 76% seen once. The sample was peripheral blood, taken from a patient treated with radiotherapy plus ipilimumab. These receptors all stem from a human donor with non-small cell lung cancer whose response to radiotherapy plus ipilimumab could not be evaluated. The CDR3 runs from the conserved cysteine through the conserved F or W. D genes are given only for firm matches. Some rows have no size entry. The others give once, few or many, or a class for an expanded clone.

v_gene,len,abundance,d_gene,j_gene,CDR3nt,CDR3aa
TRBV29-1,15,-,TRBD1,TRBJ1-1,TGCAGCGTTGAAGGTCGGAACAGGGGGAACACTGAAGCTTTCTTT,CSVEGRNRGNTEAFF
TRBV4-2,15,-,-,TRBJ2-7,TGTGCCAGCAGCCAAGGGGCAGGGATGGCCTACGAGCAGTACTTC,CASSQGAGMAYEQYF
TRBV5-3,16,-,-,TRBJ2-7,TGTGCCAGAAGCCCGAGCCCCGAAAAGTTTCGCTACGAGCAGTACTTC,CARSPSPEKFRYEQYF
TRBV7-8,17,-,-,TRBJ1-1,TGTGCCAGCAGCTTAGACCCGCTTAAAGGGGATTCCACTGAAGCTTTCTTT,CASSLDPLKGDSTEAFF
TRBV19,15,few,-,TRBJ2-7,TGTGCCAGTAGTATCCCCCACAGGGCCGCCTACGAGCAGTACTTC,CASSIPHRAAYEQYF
TRBV28,17,-,-,TRBJ2-7,TGTGCCAGCAGTTCGGAGAAAAGGGAGATTGTAGATTACGAGCAGTACTTC,CASSSEKREIVDYEQYF
TRBV18,15,-,-,TRBJ1-1,TGTGCCAGCTCGCCGATGGACAGCCAGAACACTGAAGCTTTCTTT,CASSPMDSQNTEAFF
TRBV5-6,18,-,-,TRBJ2-1,TGTGCCAGCAGCTACCCCTCCTCGACAGGCAGCTCCTACAATGAGCAGTTCTTC,CASSYPSSTGSSYNEQFF
TRBV13,15,-,-,TRBJ2-7,TGTGCCAGCAGCTTAAGTCCTAGTACCCTTCGCGAGCAGTACTTC,CASSLSPSTLREQYF
TRBV7-2,16,-,TRBD1,TRBJ1-1,TGTGCCAGCAGCTTGGGTACAGGGGCTATGGGCACTGAAGCTTTCTTT,CASSLGTGAMGTEAFF
TRBV6-5,13,-,TRBD1,TRBJ1-2,TGTGCCAGCAGATGGGACAGGTACGCAGGCTACACCTTC,CASRWDRYAGYTF
TRBV11-1,14,-,-,TRBJ2-7,TGTGCCAGCAGCTTAGCCCCTAGCTTCTACGAGCAGTACTTC,CASSLAPSFYEQYF
TRBV5-1,15,-,TRBD1,TRBJ1-2,TGCGCCAGCAACTTGGACAGGGGACCTAACTATGGCTACACCTTC,CASNLDRGPNYGYTF
TRBV19,15,-,-,TRBJ1-2,TGTGCCAGTAGTTCACCTTACAGGGTCCACTATGGCTACACCTTC,CASSSPYRVHYGYTF
TRBV5-5,16,-,TRBD1,TRBJ2-1,TGTGCCAGCAGCCCGTTTGGACAGGGGGCGCACAATGAGCAGTTCTTC,CASSPFGQGAHNEQFF
TRBV27,16,few,TRBD1,TRBJ2-3,TGTGCCAGCAGTCGCCAGACAGGGACGGGGACAGATACGCAGTATTTT,CASSRQTGTGTDTQYF
TRBV5-6,17,-,-,TRBJ1-1,TGTGCCAGCAGCCTCCGTCTTACCGGGAGTTTTCCCACTGAAGCTTTCTTT,CASSLRLTGSFPTEAFF
TRBV7-2,15,-,-,TRBJ1-2,TGTGCCAGCAGCTTAACCCCCGCAGGGGACTATGGCTACACCTTC,CASSLTPAGDYGYTF
TRBV27,14,-,-,TRBJ1-5,TGTGCCAGCAGTTTCGGTGCAGGGGCTCAGCCCCAGCATTTT,CASSFGAGAQPQHF
TRBV4-1,14,-,-,TRBJ1-2,TGCGCCAGCAGCCAAGGCGGACAGATCTATGGCTACACCTTC,CASSQGGQIYGYTF
TRBV7-9,14,few,-,TRBJ2-7,TGTGCCAGCAGCGAGTCTAGTACCCTCTACGAGCAGTACTTC,CASSESSTLYEQYF
TRBV6-1,15,-,TRBD1,TRBJ2-1,TGTGCCAGCAGTGAAATAGGGGGCCCCTACAATGAGCAGTTCTTC,CASSEIGGPYNEQFF
TRBV5-3,15,-,TRBD1,TRBJ1-2,TGTGCCAGACGGGGGACAGGTTATCGCTCTTATGGCTACACCTTC,CARRGTGYRSYGYTF
TRBV11-3,16,-,TRBD1,TRBJ1-2,TGTGCCAGCAGCTCGGGACAGGGGGCCACTTTTTATGGCTACACCTTC,CASSSGQGATFYGYTF
TRBV10-3,13,-,TRBD1,TRBJ1-1,TGTGCCACGCGGACAGGGGTGAACACTGAAGCTTTCTTT,CATRTGVNTEAFF
TRBV2,13,few,-,TRBJ1-1,TGTGCCAGCAGACAGGGTAGGGGCACTGAAGCTTTCTTT,CASRQGRGTEAFF
TRBV6-1,13,few,TRBD1,TRBJ1-2,TGTGCCAGCAGTGGACAGGGGCGTCATGGCTACACCTTC,CASSGQGRHGYTF
TRBV6-1,14,-,TRBD1,TRBJ1-1,TGTGCCAGCAGCCCAACAGGGGGGCGGACTGAAGCTTTCTTT,CASSPTGGRTEAFF
TRBV6-6,12,many,-,TRBJ2-7,TGTGCCAGCAGCCGAGAGTACGCCGAGCAGTACTTC,CASSREYAEQYF
TRBV7-3,15,few,TRBD2,TRBJ2-4,TGTGCCAGCAGCGTAAGCGGGGGGGCCCAAAACATTCAGTACTTC,CASSVSGGAQNIQYF
TRBV5-5,15,-,-,TRBJ2-7,TGTGCCAGCAGCTTGGAAGGCAGGGTGAGCCACGAGCAGTACTTC,CASSLEGRVSHEQYF
TRBV4-3,16,-,-,TRBJ2-1,TGCGCCAGCAGCCGGTTACAGGATGCCCTCTACAATGAGCAGTTCTTC,CASSRLQDALYNEQFF
TRBV29-1,14,once,-,TRBJ2-1,TGCAGCGCCCGTGGTGGTGCAGACTACAATGAGCAGTTCTTC,CSARGGADYNEQFF
TRBV7-2,14,-,-,TRBJ1-1,TGTGCCAGCAGCCTCCTGGCCCTAGACACTGAAGCTTTCTTT,CASSLLALDTEAFF
TRBV11-2,16,few,TRBD1,TRBJ2-3,TGTGCCAGCAGCTTAGATCTTCAGGGGGCCACAGATACGCAGTATTTT,CASSLDLQGATDTQYF
TRBV28,17,-,-,TRBJ1-1,TGTGCCAGCAGTTTTATCGGCCTAGGGGGGGGGAACACTGAAGCTTTCTTT,CASSFIGLGGGNTEAFF
TRBV9,16,-,-,TRBJ2-7,TGTGCCAGCAGCCACGGGATTGGCGGGAAGAGCTACGAGCAGTACTTC,CASSHGIGGKSYEQYF
TRBV6-5,13,few,-,TRBJ1-5,TGTGCCAGCACAGGGCAGAACAATCAGCCCCAGCATTTT,CASTGQNNQPQHF
TRBV11-1,16,-,-,TRBJ2-1,TGTGCCAGCAGCCTCCGAACGGGGAGCTCCTACAATGAGCAGTTCTTC,CASSLRTGSSYNEQFF
TRBV30,14,-,TRBD1,TRBJ2-7,TGTGCCTGGAGTGTATCCAGGGGGCCCTACGAGCAGTACTTC,CAWSVSRGPYEQYF
TRBV5-1,15,-,TRBD2,TRBJ2-1,TGCGCCAGCAGCTTTAGCGGGATATTCTACAATGAGCAGTTCTTC,CASSFSGIFYNEQFF
TRBV29-1,15,-,TRBD1,TRBJ1-1,TGCAGCGTTGGGATAATCGACAGGGGGCCCACTGAAGCTTTCTTT,CSVGIIDRGPTEAFF
TRBV7-8,14,-,-,TRBJ1-1,TGTGCCAGCAGCTCCCTACAGGGATTTGGTGAAGCTTTCTTT,CASSSLQGFGEAFF
TRBV18,13,-,-,TRBJ2-1,TGTGCCAGCTCACCAACGAGATACAATGAGCAGTTCTTC,CASSPTRYNEQFF
TRBV27,16,few,TRBD2,TRBJ2-1,TGTGCCAGCAGTCCATATGCACTAGCGGCCTACAATGAGCAGTTCTTC,CASSPYALAAYNEQFF
TRBV7-3,16,-,-,TRBJ2-2,TGTGCCAGCAGCTCGACAGGATCTGCGAACACCGGGGAGCTGTTTTTT,CASSSTGSANTGELFF
TRBV28,15,-,TRBD1,TRBJ1-2,TGTGCCAGCAGTCCAAACGGACAGGGATTTTATGGCTACACCTTC,CASSPNGQGFYGYTF
TRBV5-5,15,-,TRBD1,TRBJ2-3,TGTGCCAGCAGCTTGGCAACAGGGGGGATAGATACGCAGTATTTT,CASSLATGGIDTQYF
TRBV27,14,-,TRBD1,TRBJ1-1,TGTGCCAGCAGTTTATATACGGCAGGGGGTGAAGCTTTCTTT,CASSLYTAGGEAFF
TRBV10-3,12,medium-sized,-,TRBJ1-1,TGTGCCATCAGTGAGTCCAGGGCACAAGCTTTCTTT,CAISESRAQAFF
TRBV5-6,16,-,TRBD2,TRBJ2-2,TGTGCCAGCAGCTTGGAGGCGGGGGGACGCACCGGGGAGCTGTTTTTT,CASSLEAGGRTGELFF
TRBV2,17,-,TRBD1,TRBJ1-2,TGTGCCAGCAGGCCCGGGACAGGGGGCGCTTTAAACTATGGCTACACCTTC,CASRPGTGGALNYGYTF
TRBV5-4,14,-,-,TRBJ2-3,TGTGCCAGCACCCGGGCCGGGGGGCTAGATACGCAGTATTTT,CASTRAGGLDTQYF